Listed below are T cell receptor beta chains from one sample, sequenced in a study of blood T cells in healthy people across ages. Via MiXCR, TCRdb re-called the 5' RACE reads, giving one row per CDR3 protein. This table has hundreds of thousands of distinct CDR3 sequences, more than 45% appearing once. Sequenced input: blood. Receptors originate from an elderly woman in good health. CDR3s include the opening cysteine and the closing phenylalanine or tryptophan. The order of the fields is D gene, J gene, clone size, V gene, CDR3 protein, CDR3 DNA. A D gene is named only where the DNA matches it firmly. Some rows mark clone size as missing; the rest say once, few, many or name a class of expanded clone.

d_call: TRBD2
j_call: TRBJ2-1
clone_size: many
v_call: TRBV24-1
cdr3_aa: CATSDSVRGLGNEQFF
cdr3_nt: TGTGCCACCAGTGATTCAGTCCGTGGACTAGGGAATGAGCAGTTCTTC

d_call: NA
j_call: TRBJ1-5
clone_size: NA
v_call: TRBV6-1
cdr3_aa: CAIDYQPQHF
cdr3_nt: TGTGCCATTGATTATCAGCCCCAGCATTTT

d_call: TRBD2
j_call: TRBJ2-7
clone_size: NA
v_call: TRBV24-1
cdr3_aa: CATSDFGTSGSYEQYF
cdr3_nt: TGTGCCACCAGTGATTTTGGGACTAGCGGCTCCTACGAGCAGTACTTC

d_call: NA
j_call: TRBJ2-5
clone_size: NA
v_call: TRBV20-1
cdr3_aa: CSAPGERAGKTQYF
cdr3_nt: TGCAGTGCCCCTGGGGAGAGGGCCGGAAAGACCCAGTACTTC

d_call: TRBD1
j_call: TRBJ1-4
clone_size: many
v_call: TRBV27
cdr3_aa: CASSLSFGGQGEREKLFF
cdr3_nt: TGTGCCAGCAGTTTATCTTTCGGGGGACAGGGAGAAAGAGAAAAACTGTTTTTT

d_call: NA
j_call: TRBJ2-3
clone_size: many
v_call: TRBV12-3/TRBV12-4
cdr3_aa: CASSLAGTPSGTDTQYF
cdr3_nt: TGTGCCAGCAGTTTAGCCGGGACTCCGTCGGGGACAGATACGCAGTATTTT

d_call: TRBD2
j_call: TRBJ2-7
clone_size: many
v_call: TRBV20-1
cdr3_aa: CSADSGLAGTYEQYF
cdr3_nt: TGCAGTGCTGACTCCGGACTAGCGGGAACCTACGAGCAGTACTTC

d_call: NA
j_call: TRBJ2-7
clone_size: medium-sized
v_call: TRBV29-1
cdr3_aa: CSVDGLGGRSYEQYF
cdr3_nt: TGCAGCGTTGACGGTCTGGGAGGACGCTCCTACGAGCAGTACTTC

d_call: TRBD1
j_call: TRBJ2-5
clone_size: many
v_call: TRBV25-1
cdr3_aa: CASSRGGQSQETQYF
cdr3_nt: TGTGCCAGCAGCCGTGGGGGACAGAGCCAAGAGACCCAGTACTTC

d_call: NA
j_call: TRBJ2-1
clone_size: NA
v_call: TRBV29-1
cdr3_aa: CSVGGSSTYNEQFF
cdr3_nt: TGCAGCGTTGGGGGCTCTAGCACCTACAATGAGCAGTTCTTC

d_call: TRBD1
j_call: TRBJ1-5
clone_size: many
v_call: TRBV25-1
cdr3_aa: CASSESDRGNQPQHF
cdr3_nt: TGTGCCAGCAGTGAATCTGACAGGGGCAATCAGCCCCAGCATTTT

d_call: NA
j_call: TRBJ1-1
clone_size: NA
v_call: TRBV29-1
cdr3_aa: CSVDRGSTEAFF
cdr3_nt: TGCAGCGTTGACCGGGGGAGCACTGAAGCTTTCTTT

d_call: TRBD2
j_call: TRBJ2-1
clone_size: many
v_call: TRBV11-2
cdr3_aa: CASSLALLASGGEKQFF
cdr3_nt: TGTGCCAGCAGCTTAGCCTTGTTGGCTAGCGGGGGGGAAAAGCAGTTCTTC

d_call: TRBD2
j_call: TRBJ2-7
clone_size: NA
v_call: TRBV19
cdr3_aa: CACSRTSGLSYEQYF
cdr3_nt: TGTGCCTGTAGTAGGACTAGCGGACTCTCCTACGAGCAGTACTTC

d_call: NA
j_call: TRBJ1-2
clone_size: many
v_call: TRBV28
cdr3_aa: CASSLRDTHGYTF
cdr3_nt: TGTGCCAGCAGTTTGCGGGACACACATGGCTACACCTTC

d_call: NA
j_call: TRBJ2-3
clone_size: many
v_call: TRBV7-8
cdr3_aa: CASSLARGDTQYF
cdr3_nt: TGTGCCAGCAGCTTAGCGAGGGGGGATACGCAGTATTTT